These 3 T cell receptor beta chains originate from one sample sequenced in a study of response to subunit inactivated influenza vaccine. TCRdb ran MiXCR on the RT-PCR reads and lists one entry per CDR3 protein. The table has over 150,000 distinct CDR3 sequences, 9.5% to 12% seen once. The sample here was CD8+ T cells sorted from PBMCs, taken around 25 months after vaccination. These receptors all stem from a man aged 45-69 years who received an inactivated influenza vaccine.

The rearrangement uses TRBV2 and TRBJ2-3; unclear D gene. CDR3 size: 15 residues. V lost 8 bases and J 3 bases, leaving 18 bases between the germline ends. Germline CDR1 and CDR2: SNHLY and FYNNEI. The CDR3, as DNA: TGTGCCAGCTCTCCGGAGCGAGGCCTAACAGATACGCAGTATTTT. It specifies CASSPERGLTDTQYF.

CDR3 DNA: TGTGCCTGGAGCTCCTACCCTGCTAGCGGGGGGTCCAATGAGCAGTTCTTC. Translating it yields CAWSSYPASGGSNEQFF. V usage is TRBV30 and J usage is TRBJ2-1; 11 bases map to TRBD2. V was clipped by 3 bases and J by 6 bases; unmatched bases: 13. The CDR3 extends over 17 amino acids. Germline values: CDR1 GTSNPN, CDR2 SVGIG (reference sequence). Using reference TRBV30 and TRBJ2-1 for the parts outside the CDR3, the full variable domain is SQTIHQWPATLVQPVGSPLSLECTVEGTSNPNLYWYRQAAGRGLQLLFYSVGIGQISSEVPQNLSASRPQDRQFILSSKKLLLSDSGFYLCAWSSYPASGGSNEQFFGPGTRLTVL.

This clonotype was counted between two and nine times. CDR3: CASNQGSDEQYF. The CDR3 DNA is TGTGCCAGCAATCAGGGGAGCGACGAGCAGTACTTC. This sequence joins TRBV28 and TRBJ2-7, with D possibly being TRBD1 (6 bases). Trimming took off 7 bases at V and 5 bases at J, with 12 bases between the two ends. Germline CDR1 reads MDHEN; CDR2 reads SYDVKM. The CDR3 length is 12 residues.